This TCR beta chain was identified in a study of HIV-infected patients and healthy controls. Study context: Early therapy brought no consistent CD8 count shift, though the CD4:CD8 ratio rose a little.

Reverse transcription used around 500 ng RNA and constant-region primers for alpha and beta. Each of the alpha and beta chains got its own library through chain-specific third strand synthesis with indices. TCRdb itself ran the 5' RACE reads through MiXCR, one entry per CDR3 protein. Among around 5,500 distinct CDR3 sequences listed, about 10% were seen once. Antiretroviral therapy had run roughly three months, about 14 weeks, before follow-up blood collection. The repertoire came from unfractionated whole blood and reflected all unsorted peripheral T cells. The V and J ends lost 6 bases and 0 bases, in that order; junction bases with no gene match: 7. This CDR3 is built from 15 residues. The germline V gene encodes CDR1 MNHEY and CDR2 SVGAGI.

The receptor was isolated from an adult with HIV infection. The chain employs TRBV6-5 and TRBJ2-7, with TRBD1 matching 8 bases. Sequencing used blood, obtained during antiretroviral therapy. DNA of the CDR3: TGTGCCAGCAGACAGGGGGTCGGGAGCTCCTACGAGCAGTACTTC. Translated: CASRQGVGSSYEQYF.